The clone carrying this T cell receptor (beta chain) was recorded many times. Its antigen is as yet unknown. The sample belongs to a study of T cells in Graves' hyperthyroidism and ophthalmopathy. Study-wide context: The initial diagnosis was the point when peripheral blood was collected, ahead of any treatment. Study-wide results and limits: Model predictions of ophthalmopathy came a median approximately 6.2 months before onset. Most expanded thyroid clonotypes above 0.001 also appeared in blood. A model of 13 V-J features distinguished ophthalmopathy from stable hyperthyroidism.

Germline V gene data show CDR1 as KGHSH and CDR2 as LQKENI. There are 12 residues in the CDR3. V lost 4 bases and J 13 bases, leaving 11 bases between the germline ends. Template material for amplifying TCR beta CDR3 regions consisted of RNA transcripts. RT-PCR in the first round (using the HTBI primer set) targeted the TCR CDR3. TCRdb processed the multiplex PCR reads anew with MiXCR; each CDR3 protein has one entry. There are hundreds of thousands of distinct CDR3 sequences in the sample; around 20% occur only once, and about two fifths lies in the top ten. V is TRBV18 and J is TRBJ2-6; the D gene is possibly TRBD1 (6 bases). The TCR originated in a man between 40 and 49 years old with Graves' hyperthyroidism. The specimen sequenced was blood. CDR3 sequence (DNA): TGTGCCAGCTCACGGGGGCAGGGAGTCCTGACTTTC. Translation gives CASSRGQGVLTF.